This is a list of T cell receptor beta chains from one sample in a study of T and B cells in COVID-19 patients. TCRdb itself ran the multiplex PCR reads through MiXCR, one entry per CDR3 protein. The repertoire holds approximately 8,000 distinct CDR3 sequences, with less than 45% as singletons. Sample: blood. The receptors were gathered from a human donor who had recovered from COVID-19. The conserved cysteine and the conserved F or W are not part of the CDR3 here.

j_gene: TRBJ1-5; v_gene: TRBV19; CDR3aa: ASSSPGRSSWPQH
j_gene: TRBJ2-3; v_gene: TRBV13; CDR3aa: ASSPGARGGTDTQY
j_gene: TRBJ2-1; v_gene: TRBV15; CDR3aa: ATSRYPGKNNEQF
j_gene: TRBJ1-2; v_gene: TRBV19; CDR3aa: ASSPGQGYGYGYT
j_gene: TRBJ2-2; v_gene: TRBV6-6; CDR3aa: ASRGLAGGSGELF
j_gene: TRBJ2-2; v_gene: TRBV29-1; CDR3aa: SVRTGGVQTGELF
j_gene: TRBJ2-7; v_gene: TRBV27; CDR3aa: ASSPLGTLYEQY
j_gene: TRBJ1-1; v_gene: TRBV6-6; CDR3aa: ASSRQGARNTEAF
j_gene: TRBJ2-1; v_gene: TRBV6-4; CDR3aa: ASSEWPRGAGFWNEQF
j_gene: TRBJ2-5; v_gene: TRBV7-6; CDR3aa: ASSSGWRETQY
j_gene: TRBJ2-3; v_gene: TRBV24-1; CDR3aa: ATSDPRTKTDTQY
j_gene: TRBJ2-7; v_gene: TRBV7-3; CDR3aa: ASSLTDGGGRSSEQY
j_gene: TRBJ2-3; v_gene: TRBV5-6; CDR3aa: ASSSLAGGLDTQY
j_gene: TRBJ2-2; v_gene: TRBV6-5; CDR3aa: ASIKDRDTGELF
j_gene: TRBJ2-1; v_gene: TRBV29-1; CDR3aa: AGTGYNEQF
j_gene: TRBJ1-6; v_gene: TRBV6-5; CDR3aa: ASSPGRNSPLH
j_gene: TRBJ1-1; v_gene: TRBV6-1; CDR3aa: ASSELAGPNTEAF
j_gene: TRBJ1-2; v_gene: TRBV6-5; CDR3aa: ASSYVEGDGYT
j_gene: TRBJ1-1; v_gene: TRBV6-5; CDR3aa: ASSYLQGALNTEAF
j_gene: TRBJ2-2; v_gene: TRBV10-2; CDR3aa: ASSVDLRVLGELF
j_gene: TRBJ1-1; v_gene: TRBV12-3/TRBV12-4; CDR3aa: ASSLTAMNTEAF
j_gene: TRBJ2-4; v_gene: TRBV6-1; CDR3aa: ASSEEKIAKNIQY
j_gene: TRBJ1-6; v_gene: TRBV10-3; CDR3aa: AVRGGTVYNSPLH
j_gene: TRBJ2-5; v_gene: TRBV11-3; CDR3aa: ASSRDRAEETQY
j_gene: TRBJ1-1; v_gene: TRBV6-5; CDR3aa: ASSYLSSGANTEAF
j_gene: TRBJ2-1; v_gene: TRBV6-6; CDR3aa: ASSYSAQNEQF
j_gene: TRBJ2-1; v_gene: TRBV21-1; CDR3aa: ASSPAGRRSNEQF
j_gene: TRBJ1-5; v_gene: TRBV6-1; CDR3aa: ASSLTGDSNQPQH
j_gene: TRBJ2-7; v_gene: TRBV6-5; CDR3aa: ASSVDRVSSYEQY
j_gene: TRBJ1-5; v_gene: TRBV19; CDR3aa: ASSMFLGDQPQH
j_gene: TRBJ2-7; v_gene: TRBV20-1; CDR3aa: SARDSVIGGVEG
j_gene: TRBJ2-1; v_gene: TRBV10-3; CDR3aa: ASGKAGGNEQF
j_gene: TRBJ1-4; v_gene: TRBV5-1; CDR3aa: ASSLESRVGSEKLF
j_gene: TRBJ1-5; v_gene: TRBV5-6; CDR3aa: ASSLGQGGNQPQH
j_gene: TRBJ2-1; v_gene: TRBV19; CDR3aa: ASSITMNNEQF
j_gene: TRBJ2-1; v_gene: TRBV18; CDR3aa: ASSPPAAGYNEQF
j_gene: TRBJ2-4; v_gene: TRBV6-6; CDR3aa: ASSYSARQDVAKNIQY
j_gene: TRBJ2-2; v_gene: TRBV30; CDR3aa: AWSVYRGVTGELF
j_gene: TRBJ2-7; v_gene: TRBV5-4; CDR3aa: ASSLGREQY
j_gene: TRBJ2-1; v_gene: TRBV6-5; CDR3aa: ASSYSGGGGNEQF
j_gene: TRBJ2-1; v_gene: TRBV5-1; CDR3aa: ASSLAGTVYNEQF
j_gene: TRBJ1-2; v_gene: TRBV19; CDR3aa: ASMRQGFNSENGYT
j_gene: TRBJ1-4; v_gene: TRBV30; CDR3aa: AWSGVGDEKLF
j_gene: TRBJ2-2; v_gene: TRBV5-5; CDR3aa: ASSLGGAQVTGELF
j_gene: TRBJ1-5; v_gene: TRBV19; CDR3aa: ASGQPQH
j_gene: TRBJ2-3; v_gene: TRBV11-3; CDR3aa: ASSSSRGGGWTDTQY
j_gene: TRBJ1-6; v_gene: TRBV7-2; CDR3aa: ASSSAGTESSYNSPLH
j_gene: TRBJ2-6; v_gene: TRBV27; CDR3aa: ASLHRDKHSGANVLT
j_gene: TRBJ1-6; v_gene: TRBV6-5; CDR3aa: ASCQEGRERSPLH
j_gene: TRBJ2-7; v_gene: TRBV5-6; CDR3aa: ASSTLGGGGEQY
j_gene: TRBJ1-4; v_gene: TRBV19; CDR3aa: ASSMSGTGKEKLF
j_gene: TRBJ2-1; v_gene: TRBV5-4; CDR3aa: ASSLAGTYNEQF
j_gene: TRBJ1-1; v_gene: TRBV30; CDR3aa: AGNRGLIDTEAF